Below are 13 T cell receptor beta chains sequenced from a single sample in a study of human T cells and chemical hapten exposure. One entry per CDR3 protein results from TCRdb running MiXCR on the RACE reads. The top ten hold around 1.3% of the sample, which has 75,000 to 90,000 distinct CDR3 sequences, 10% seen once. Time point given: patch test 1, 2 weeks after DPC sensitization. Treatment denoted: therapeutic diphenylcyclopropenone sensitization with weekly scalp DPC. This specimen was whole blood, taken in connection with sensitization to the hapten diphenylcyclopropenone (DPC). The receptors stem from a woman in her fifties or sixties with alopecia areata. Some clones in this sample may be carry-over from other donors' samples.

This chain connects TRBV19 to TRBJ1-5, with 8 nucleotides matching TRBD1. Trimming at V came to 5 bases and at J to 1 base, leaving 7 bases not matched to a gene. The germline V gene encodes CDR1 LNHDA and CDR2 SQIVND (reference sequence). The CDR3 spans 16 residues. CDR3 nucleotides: TGTGCCAGTAGTGTACAGGGGGGGTCGAGCAATCAGCCCCAGCATTTT. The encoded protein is CASSVQGGSSNQPQHF.

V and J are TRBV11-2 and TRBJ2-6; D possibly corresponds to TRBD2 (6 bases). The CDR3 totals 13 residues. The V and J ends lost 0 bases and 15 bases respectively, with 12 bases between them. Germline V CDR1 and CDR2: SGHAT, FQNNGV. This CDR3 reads CASSLDSRRDLTF. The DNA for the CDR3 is TGTGCCAGCAGCTTAGATTCGAGGCGGGACCTGACTTTC.

The CDR3 reads CSARGSETGELFF. The CDR3 DNA reads TGCAGTGCTAGGGGGAGCGAGACCGGGGAGCTGTTTTTT. The gene calls are TRBV20-1 and TRBJ2-2; possible D gene TRBD2, 5 bases. The germline V and J ends were trimmed by 3 bases and 5 bases, with 10 bases remaining between them. This CDR3 has 13 residues. CDR1 is DFQATT, CDR2 SNEGSKA, per germline (reference sequence).

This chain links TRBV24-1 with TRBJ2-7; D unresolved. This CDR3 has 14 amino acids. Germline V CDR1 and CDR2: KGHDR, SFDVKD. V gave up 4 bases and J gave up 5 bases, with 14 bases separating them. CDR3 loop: CATSESGPVNEQYF. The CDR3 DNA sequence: TGTGCCACCAGTGAGTCCGGGCCGGTTAACGAGCAGTACTTC.

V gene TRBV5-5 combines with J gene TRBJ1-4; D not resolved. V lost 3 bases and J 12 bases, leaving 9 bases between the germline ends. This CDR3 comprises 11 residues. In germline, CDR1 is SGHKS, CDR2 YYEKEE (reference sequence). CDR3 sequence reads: CASSWPGELFF. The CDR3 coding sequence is TGTGCCAGCAGCTGGCCCGGGGAACTGTTTTTT.

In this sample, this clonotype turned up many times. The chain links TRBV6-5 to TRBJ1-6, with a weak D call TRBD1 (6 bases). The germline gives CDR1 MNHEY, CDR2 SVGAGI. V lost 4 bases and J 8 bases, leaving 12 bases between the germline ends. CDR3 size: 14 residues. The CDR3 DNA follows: TGTGCCAGCAGTTTCAGGGGCGAGCATTCACCCCTCCACTTT. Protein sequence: CASSFRGEHSPLHF.

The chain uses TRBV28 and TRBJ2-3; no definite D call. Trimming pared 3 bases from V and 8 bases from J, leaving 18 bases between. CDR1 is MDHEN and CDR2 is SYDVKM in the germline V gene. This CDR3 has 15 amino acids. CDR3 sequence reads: CASSFQDTLASTQYF. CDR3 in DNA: TGTGCCAGCAGTTTCCAAGACACCCTGGCGAGTACGCAGTATTTT. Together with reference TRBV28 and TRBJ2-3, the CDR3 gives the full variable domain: DVKVTQSSRYLVKRTGEKVFLECVQDMDHENMFWYRQDPGLGLRLIYFSYDVKMKEKGDIPEGYSVSREKKERFSLILESASTNQTSMYLCASSFQDTLASTQYFGPGTRLTVL.

CDR3 amino acids: CASSHHTGTSGKGEQFF. CDR3 coding DNA: TGTGCCAGCAGTCACCACACCGGGACTAGCGGGAAAGGTGAGCAGTTCTTC. This chain uses TRBV6-5 with TRBJ2-1; TRBD2 agrees at 13 bases. Unmatched junction bases numbered 13, after V lost 5 bases and J lost 9 bases. Germline CDR1 reads MNHEY; CDR2 reads SVGAGI. This CDR3 contains 17 residues.

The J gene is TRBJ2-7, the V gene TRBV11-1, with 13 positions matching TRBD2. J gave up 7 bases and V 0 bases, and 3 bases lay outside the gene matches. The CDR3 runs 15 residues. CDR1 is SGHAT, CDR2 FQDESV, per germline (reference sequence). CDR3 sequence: CASSLAGTSGVEQYF. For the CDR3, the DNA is TGTGCCAGCAGCTTAGCCGGGACTAGCGGGGTGGAGCAGTACTTC.

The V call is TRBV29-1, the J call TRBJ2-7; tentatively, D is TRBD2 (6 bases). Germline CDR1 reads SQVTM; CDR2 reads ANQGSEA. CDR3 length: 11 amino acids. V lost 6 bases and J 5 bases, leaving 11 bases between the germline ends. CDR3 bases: TGCAGCGTCGGGGGAGGCAACGAGCAGTACTTC. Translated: CSVGGGNEQYF.

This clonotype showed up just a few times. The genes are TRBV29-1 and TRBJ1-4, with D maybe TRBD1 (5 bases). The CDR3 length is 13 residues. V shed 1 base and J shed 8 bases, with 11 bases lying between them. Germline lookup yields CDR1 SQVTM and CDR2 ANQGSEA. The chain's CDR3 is CSVEGGRGEKLFF. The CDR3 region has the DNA TGCAGCGTTGAAGGGGGCCGGGGAGAAAAACTGTTTTTT.

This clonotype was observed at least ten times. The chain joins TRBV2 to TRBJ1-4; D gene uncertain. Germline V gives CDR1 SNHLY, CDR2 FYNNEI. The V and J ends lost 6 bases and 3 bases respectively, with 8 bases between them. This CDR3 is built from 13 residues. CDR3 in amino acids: CASRKDANEKLFF. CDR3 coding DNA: TGTGCCAGCAGAAAGGACGCTAATGAAAAACTGTTTTTT.

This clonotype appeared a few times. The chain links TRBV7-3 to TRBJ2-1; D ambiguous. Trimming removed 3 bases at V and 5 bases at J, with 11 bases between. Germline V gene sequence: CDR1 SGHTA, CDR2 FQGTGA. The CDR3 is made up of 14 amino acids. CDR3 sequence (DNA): TGTGCCAGCAGCTTCTACGGACGGGACAATGAGCAGTTCTTC. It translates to CASSFYGRDNEQFF.